These 8 T cell receptor beta chains share one sample of origin, sequenced in a study of T cells after posttransplantation cyclophosphamide (dated by TCRdb to the mid-2010s). Library method: the immunoSEQ multiplex PCR assay. TCRdb stores this immuneACCESS table with in-frame sequences only. Part of the clones is absent; in the studies checked, under half of the shortfall reflects unresolved V genes, and no reason is known for the rest. This sample includes 30,000 to 35,000 clones, and none of them was observed just once. Jointly, the top ten make up around 7% of the sample. The sequenced sample consisted of PBMCs. The receptors here all came from a woman aged 45-59 years in good health and a related stem cell transplant donor.

This clone has a count of ten or more. The rearrangement links TRBV6-5 to TRBJ1-5; possibly TRBD1 for D (5 bases). V was clipped by 2 bases and J by 7 bases, with 9 bases between them. The germline V gene encodes CDR1 MNHEY and CDR2 SVGAGI. The CDR3 contains 13 residues. DNA of the CDR3: TGTGCCAGCAGTTACGGGGCCAGCCAGCCCCAGCATTTT. Encoded protein: CASSYGASQPQHF.

This clone was found many times. This sequence joins TRBV2 and TRBJ1-5; 8 bases are a match to TRBD1. This CDR3 is 16 amino acids long. V trimming: 4 bases; J trimming: 2 bases; junction bases outside the gene matches: 7. Germline loops: CDR1 SNHLY, CDR2 FYNNEI. The CDR3 nucleotides are TGTGCCAGCAGTGCAGGGGGCCGAGGAGGCAATCAGCCCCAGCATTTT. Amino acids: CASSAGGRGGNQPQHF.

The sample holds many counts of this clone. This chain joins TRBV18 and TRBJ2-5; TRBD1 or TRBD2 may be the D gene (5 bases each). V lost 10 bases and J lost 5, with 8 bases in between. CDR3 length: 10 residues. Per the germline V gene, CDR1 is KGHSH and CDR2 is LQKENI. In nucleotides, the CDR3 is TGTGCCACCGAGGGGGAGACCCAGTACTTC. Its protein product is CATEGETQYF.

Many counts were recorded for this clone. The chain carries TRBV5-6 and TRBJ2-6; TRBD1 matches 7 bases. With 2 bases clipped from V and 12 bases from J, the junction kept 14 bases outside the gene matches. This CDR3 has 16 amino acids. CDR1 SGHDT and CDR2 YYEEEE come from the germline V gene. Here the CDR3 reads CASSFFGTVRGGVLTF. CDR3 bases: TGTGCCAGCAGCTTCTTCGGGACAGTTCGTGGAGGCGTCCTGACTTTC.

This clone occurred many times. The rearrangement links TRBV30 to TRBJ1-3; tentative D call: TRBD1 (5 bases). V was pared by 1 base and J by 2 bases, with 6 bases between. This CDR3 contains 13 residues. CDR1 is GTSNPN, CDR2 SVGIG, per germline (reference sequence). CDR3 nucleotide sequence: TGTGCCTGGAGTGGAGGGGCTGGAAACACCATATATTTT. This codes for CAWSGGAGNTIYF.

This clone was counted many times. The chain recombines TRBV4-1 with TRBJ2-1; TRBD2 is a possible D gene (5 bases). Trimming removed 4 bases from V and 0 bases from J, with 10 bases in between. Germline CDR1 MGHRA, CDR2 YSYEKL. This CDR3 region has 15 residues. In DNA form, the CDR3 reads TGCGCCAGCAGCCCGCGGAGGAGCTCCTACAATGAGCAGTTCTTC. The encoded protein is CASSPRRSSYNEQFF.

This clone was seen a handful of times. The chain combines TRBV23-1 with TRBJ1-5, with 8 bases that match TRBD1. TRBV23-1 is known as an ORF, though its function is uncertain. Trimming at V came to 4 bases and at J to 0 bases, leaving 14 bases not matched to a gene. The CDR3 extends over 19 amino acids. The CDR3 bases are TGCGCCAGCAGTCGCAGACAGGGGCCTCCATCCTATAGCAATCAGCCCCAGCATTTT. It codes for CASSRRQGPPSYSNQPQHF.

This clone was seen at least ten times. V and J are TRBV6-1 and TRBJ1-2; 8 nucleotides agree with TRBD1. The CDR3 extends over 14 amino acids. Germline loops: CDR1 MNHNS, CDR2 SASEGT. Trimming removed 4 bases from V and 2 bases from J; junction bases left unmatched: 3. The chain's CDR3 is CASSGQGRNYGYTF. CDR3 DNA sequence: TGTGCCAGCAGTGGACAGGGGCGGAACTATGGCTACACCTTC.